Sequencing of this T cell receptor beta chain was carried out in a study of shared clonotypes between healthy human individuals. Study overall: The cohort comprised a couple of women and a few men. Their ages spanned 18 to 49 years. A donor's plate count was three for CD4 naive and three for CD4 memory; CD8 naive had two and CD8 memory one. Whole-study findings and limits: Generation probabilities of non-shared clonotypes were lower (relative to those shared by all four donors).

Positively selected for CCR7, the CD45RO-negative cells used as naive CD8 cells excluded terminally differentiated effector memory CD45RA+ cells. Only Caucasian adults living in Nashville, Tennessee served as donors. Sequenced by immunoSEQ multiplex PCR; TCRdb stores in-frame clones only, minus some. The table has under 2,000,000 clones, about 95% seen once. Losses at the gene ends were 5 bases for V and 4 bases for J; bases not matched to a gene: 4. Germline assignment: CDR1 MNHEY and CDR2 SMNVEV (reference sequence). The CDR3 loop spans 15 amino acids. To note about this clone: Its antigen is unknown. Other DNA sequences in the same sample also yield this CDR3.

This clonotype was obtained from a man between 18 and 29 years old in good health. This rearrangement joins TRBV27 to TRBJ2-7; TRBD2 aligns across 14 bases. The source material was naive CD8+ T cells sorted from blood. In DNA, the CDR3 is TGTGCCAGCAGTCTGGGACTAGCGGGAGAGTACGAGCAGTACTTC. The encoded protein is CASSLGLAGEYEQYF.